A selection of T cell receptor beta chains follows, all from one sample in a study of shared T cell receptors in the human thymus. Clones were sequenced by immunoSEQ multiplex PCR, and TCRdb holds only the in-frame ones, with some missing. This repertoire shows hundreds of thousands of clones, around 89% found once; its top ten account for 0.0095% to 0.012%. These sequences were also reported in another study, on human thymus T cells.

The specimen sequenced was thymocytes. The origin of the receptors is a boy younger than two with a congenital heart defect. CDR3s include the opening cysteine and the closing phenylalanine or tryptophan. Each record gives: clone size, J gene, V gene, D gene, CDR3 protein, CDR3 DNA. The D gene is left open where the match is weak. Part of the rows lack a size; the others show once, few, many or a class for expanded clones.

>-|TRBJ2-1|TRBV27|TRBD2
CASSLLAARNEQFF
TGTGCCAGCAGTTTACTAGCGGCGAGGAATGAGCAGTTCTTC
>-|TRBJ1-3|TRBV7-9|-
CASSLTRGSGNTIYF
TGTGCCAGCAGCTTAACCCGGGGCTCTGGAAACACCATATATTTT
>-|TRBJ1-5|TRBV19|TRBD1
CASSTGGGQGWSNQPQHF
TGTGCCAGTAGTACAGGGGGGGGACAGGGTTGGAGCAATCAGCCCCAGCATTTT
>-|TRBJ2-7|TRBV4-2|-
CASSQSTRDFPSLSAYEQYF
TGTGCCAGCAGCCAATCAACCCGGGACTTCCCCTCCCTTTCGGCTTACGAGCAGTACTTC
>-|TRBJ2-1|TRBV7-2|TRBD2
CASSLVLAGGPRNNEQFF
TGTGCCAGCAGCTTAGTACTAGCGGGAGGGCCAAGGAACAATGAGCAGTTCTTC
>-|TRBJ2-7|TRBV5-1|TRBD1
CASSPTGGRSYEQYF
TGCGCCAGCAGCCCCACAGGGGGCCGTTCCTACGAGCAGTACTTC
>few|TRBJ2-7|TRBV5-5|TRBD1
CASSSSTGTGGYYEQYF
TGTGCCAGCAGCTCCTCAACCGGGACAGGGGGTTACTACGAGCAGTACTTC
>once|TRBJ2-2|TRBV19|-
CASSTRLEAPTNTGELFF
TGTGCCAGTAGTACCAGACTAGAAGCCCCCACGAACACCGGGGAGCTGTTTTTT
>once|TRBJ2-7|TRBV4-1|TRBD1
CASSQDGTGINEQYF
TGCGCCAGCAGCCAAGATGGGACAGGGATAAACGAGCAGTACTTC
>once|TRBJ1-1|TRBV5-6|TRBD1
CASSQRTGAGTEAFF
TGTGCCAGCAGCCAGAGGACAGGGGCTGGAACTGAAGCTTTCTTT
>-|TRBJ2-7|TRBV4-2|TRBD2
CASSQEAGGPYEQYF
TGTGCCAGCAGCCAAGAGGCGGGAGGGCCCTACGAGCAGTACTTC
>once|TRBJ2-1|TRBV7-9|TRBD2
CASSFSGDEQFF
TGTGCCAGCAGCTTTAGCGGGGACGAGCAGTTCTTC
>-|TRBJ1-1|TRBV2|TRBD1
CASRGGGTGITEAFF
TGTGCCAGCAGGGGCGGCGGGACAGGAATAACTGAAGCTTTCTTT